Following are 17 T cell receptor beta chains from one sample sequenced in a study of shared clonotypes between healthy human individuals. Clones were sequenced by immunoSEQ multiplex PCR, and TCRdb holds only the in-frame ones, with some missing. The sample has fewer than 1 million clones, 96% seen once; the top ten hold less than 0.3%. Naive-designated CD8 cells lacked CD45RO, were positively enriched for CCR7, and omitted terminally differentiated effector memory CD45RA+ cells. The material sequenced was naive CD8+ T cells sorted from blood. The receptors come from a man aged 25-45 years in good health.

As concerns this clone: The sample has other DNA sequences that encode this CDR3 too. The chain links TRBV19 to TRBJ1-5; no definite D call. V dropped 5 bases and J dropped 9 bases, with 14 bases sitting between them. The CDR3 is 13 residues long. Looked up from germline, CDR1 is LNHDA and CDR2 is SQIVND (reference sequence). The CDR3 DNA reads TGTGCCAGTAGTCTGGGGTTGTGGGGGCCCCAGCATTTT. Translation gives CASSLGLWGPQHF. Filled out from reference TRBV19 and TRBJ1-5, the complete variable domain reads DGGITQSPKYLFRKEGQNVTLSCEQNLNHDAMYWYRQDPGQGLRLIYYSQIVNDFQKGDIAEGYSVSREKKESFPLTVTSAQKNPTAFYLCASSLGLWGPQHFGDGTRLSIL.

The J gene is TRBJ2-7, the V gene TRBV27; a weak D match, TRBD2 (5 bases). CDR3 length equals 13 residues. Looked up from germline, CDR1 is MNHEY and CDR2 is SMNVEV (reference sequence). V lost 5 bases, J lost 8 bases, and 16 bases lay in between. The CDR3: CASSPLSWEKQYF. CDR3 nucleotide sequence: TGTGCCAGCAGTCCCCTCTCCTGGGAGAAGCAGTACTTC.

The rearrangement links TRBV28 to TRBJ2-3, with 8 bases that match TRBD1. The CDR3 is 16 residues long. Germline-derived CDR1 and CDR2 are MDHEN and SYDVKM. V lost 6 bases to trimming and J lost 2 bases; unmatched junction nucleotides: 10. CDR3 DNA sequence: TGTGCCAGCAGCTCGATGGGACAGGCAAACACAGATACGCAGTATTTT. Encoded protein: CASSSMGQANTDTQYF.

V gene TRBV4-1 combines with J gene TRBJ1-5, with D unclear. From germline, CDR1 is MGHRA and CDR2 YSYEKL. The CDR3 length is 15 residues. The V and J ends lost 2 bases and 6 bases respectively, with 14 bases between them. DNA for the CDR3: TGCGCCAGCAGCCAAAGAGGGCCGGGAGGTCAGCCCCAGCATTTT. Translating it yields CASSQRGPGGQPQHF.

The chain couples TRBV30 to TRBJ1-4, with D possibly TRBD1 on 5 matching bases. Germline V gives CDR1 GTSNPN, CDR2 SVGIG (reference sequence). V shed 3 bases and J shed 4 bases, with 15 bases lying between them. The CDR3 extends over 15 amino acids. For the CDR3, the DNA is TGTGCCTGGAGCTTACGCAGGGCCCATAATGAAAAACTGTTTTTT. Residues: CAWSLRRAHNEKLFF.

V is TRBV2 and J is TRBJ2-7; D is perhaps TRBD2 (6 bases). The CDR3 length is 12 residues. Per germline, CDR1 SNHLY and CDR2 FYNNEI. V was shortened by 7 bases and J by 7 bases, with 14 bases between the two germline ends. The CDR3 nucleotides read TGTGCCAGCAAGGAGGGCGATCTTGAGCAGTACTTC. It translates to CASKEGDLEQYF.

This chain joins TRBV5-4 and TRBJ2-2, with no clear D. V was shortened by 0 bases and J by 4 bases, with 10 bases between the two germline ends. This CDR3 has 15 residues. CDR1 SGHNT and CDR2 YYREEE come from the germline V gene (reference sequence). The CDR3 DNA reads as TGTGCCAGCAGCTTGGAACAACAGCTCACCGGGGAGCTGTTTTTT. This sequence encodes CASSLEQQLTGELFF.

The gene calls are TRBV5-4 and TRBJ2-7; TRBD1 agrees at 8 bases. Germline V gene sequence: CDR1 SGHNT, CDR2 YYREEE (reference sequence). Trimming removed 2 bases from V and 5 bases from J; junction bases left unmatched: 9. This CDR3 is built from 15 residues. CDR3 region: CASSLPGQASHEQYF. Here the CDR3 DNA reads TGTGCCAGCAGCTTACCGGGACAGGCCTCTCACGAGCAGTACTTC.

This clone was detected only once. The chain uses TRBV7-9 and TRBJ2-5, with 11 positions matching TRBD1. The ends lost 2 bases at V and 4 bases at J; junction bases unmatched: 9. Germline V gene sequence: CDR1 SEHNR, CDR2 FQNEAQ (reference sequence). The CDR3 has 17 amino acids. The CDR3 sequence is CASSLWYRTGGGETQYF. The DNA of the CDR3 is TGTGCCAGCAGCTTATGGTATCGGACAGGGGGCGGAGAGACCCAGTACTTC.

The chain has TRBV12-5 and TRBJ1-2; D is unclear. In germline, CDR1 is LGHNT, CDR2 FRNRAP. V lost 0 bases and J 6 bases, leaving 11 bases between the germline ends. The CDR3 runs 14 residues. The CDR3 reads CASGLVEYTNGYTF. CDR3 nucleotides: TGTGCTAGTGGTTTGGTAGAGTACACGAATGGCTACACCTTC.

The chain uses TRBV15 and TRBJ2-6; D may be TRBD1 (6 bases). Germline V gene lookup returns CDR1 LNHNV and CDR2 YYDKDF (reference sequence). The germline V and J ends were trimmed by 7 bases and 0 bases, with 16 bases remaining between them. The CDR3 loop spans 17 amino acids. Written as DNA, the CDR3 is TGTGCCACCACCGGACAGTTACTTTCCTCTGGGGCCAACGTCCTGACTTTC. Protein: CATTGQLLSSGANVLTF.

The gene calls are TRBV19 and TRBJ1-5; D gene unclear. CDR1 and CDR2 from the germline V gene are LNHDA and SQIVND (reference sequence). Trimming shortened V by 4 bases and J by 5 bases, and 9 bases separated the two germline ends. The CDR3 covers 13 residues. CDR3 amino acids: CASSNSRYQPQHF. The DNA of the CDR3 is TGTGCCAGTAGTAACAGTAGGTATCAGCCCCAGCATTTT. The whole variable domain, remainder taken from reference TRBV19 and TRBJ1-5, is DGGITQSPKYLFRKEGQNVTLSCEQNLNHDAMYWYRQDPGQGLRLIYYSQIVNDFQKGDIAEGYSVSREKKESFPLTVTSAQKNPTAFYLCASSNSRYQPQHFGDGTRLSIL.

V and J are TRBV16 and TRBJ1-1; no firm D call. The V end was cut by 2 bases, the J end by 1 base, with 8 bases between. The CDR3 loop spans 14 amino acids. Germline assignment: CDR1 KGHSY and CDR2 FQNENV. The DNA for the CDR3 is TGTGCCAGCAGCCAAAAGGCGGGGAACACTGAAGCTTTCTTT. It translates to CASSQKAGNTEAFF.

The chain employs TRBV7-9 and TRBJ2-7; 10 bases align to TRBD1. The V segment lost 3 bases and the J segment 1 base; nucleotides outside the gene matches: 6. Germline loops: CDR1 SEHNR, CDR2 FQNEAQ (reference sequence). The CDR3 spans 16 residues. The DNA for the CDR3 is TGTGCCAGCAGCTTCCACCGGGACAGGGGATCCTACGAGCAGTACTTC. Protein: CASSFHRDRGSYEQYF. Full variable domain (rest looked up from reference TRBV7-9 and TRBJ2-7): DTGVSQNPRHKITKRGQNVTFRCDPISEHNRLYWYRQTLGQGPEFLTYFQNEAQLEKSRLLSDRFSAERPKGSFSTLEIQRTEQGDSAMYLCASSFHRDRGSYEQYFGPGTRLTVT.

This chain links TRBV5-4 with TRBJ1-1, with D possibly TRBD1 on 5 matching bases. The germline V and J ends were trimmed by 6 bases and 4 bases, with 16 bases remaining between them. The CDR3 is 14 residues long. The germline CDR1 and CDR2 sequences are SGHNT and YYREEE (reference sequence). This CDR3 reads CASTVEGAGTEAFF. The CDR3 DNA is TGTGCCAGCACCGTGGAAGGGGCCGGCACTGAAGCTTTCTTT.

The chain's CDR3 is CASSQEVLGAYEQYF. The CDR3 DNA follows: TGTGCCAGCAGCCAAGAGGTTTTGGGGGCCTACGAGCAGTACTTC. This chain uses TRBV14 with TRBJ2-7, with D perhaps TRBD1 or TRBD2 (5 bases each). Trimming left V 0 bases short and J 2 bases short, with 11 bases between. Per the germline V gene, CDR1 is SGHDN and CDR2 is FVKESK. The CDR3 loop spans 15 amino acids.

Remarks on this clone: Other DNA sequences in this specimen translate into the identical CDR3. The CDR3 sequence is CASRDRYNEQFF. In DNA form, the CDR3 reads TGTGCCAGCAGGGACAGATACAATGAGCAGTTCTTC. The genes are TRBV6-1 and TRBJ2-1, with D perhaps matching TRBD1 (6 bases). CDR3 length equals 12 residues. Germline CDR1 MNHNS, CDR2 SASEGT. Trimming removed 6 bases at V and 4 bases at J, with 7 bases between.